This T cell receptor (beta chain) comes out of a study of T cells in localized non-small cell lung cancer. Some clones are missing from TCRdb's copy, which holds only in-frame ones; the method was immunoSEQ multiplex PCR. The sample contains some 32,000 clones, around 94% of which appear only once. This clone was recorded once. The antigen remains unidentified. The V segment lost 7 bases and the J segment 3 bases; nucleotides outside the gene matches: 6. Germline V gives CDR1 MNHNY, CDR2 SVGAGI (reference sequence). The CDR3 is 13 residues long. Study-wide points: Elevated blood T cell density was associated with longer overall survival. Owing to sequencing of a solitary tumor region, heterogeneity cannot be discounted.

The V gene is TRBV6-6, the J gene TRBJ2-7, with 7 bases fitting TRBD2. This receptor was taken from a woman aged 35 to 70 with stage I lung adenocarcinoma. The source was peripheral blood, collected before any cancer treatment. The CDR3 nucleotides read TGTGCCAGCATTGGGGGGGGATTCTACGAGCAGTACTTC. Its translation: CASIGGGFYEQYF.